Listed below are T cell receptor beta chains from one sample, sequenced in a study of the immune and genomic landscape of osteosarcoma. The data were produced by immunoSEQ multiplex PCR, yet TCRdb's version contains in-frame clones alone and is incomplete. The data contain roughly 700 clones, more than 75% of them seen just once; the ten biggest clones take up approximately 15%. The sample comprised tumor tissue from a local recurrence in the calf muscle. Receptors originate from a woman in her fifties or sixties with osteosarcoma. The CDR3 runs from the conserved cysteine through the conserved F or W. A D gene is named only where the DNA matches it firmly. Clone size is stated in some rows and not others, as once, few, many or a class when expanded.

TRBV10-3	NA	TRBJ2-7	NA	CAISAAGDRTYEQYF	TGTGCCATCAGTGCGGCGGGGGACAGGACCTACGAGCAGTACTTC
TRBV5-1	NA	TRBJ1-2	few	CASSPARGLGYTF	TGCGCCAGCAGCCCGGCTCGGGGTCTGGGCTACACCTTC
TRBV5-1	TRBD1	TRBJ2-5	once	CASSSDRVGQETQYF	TGCGCCAGCAGCTCGGACAGGGTAGGGCAAGAGACCCAGTACTTC
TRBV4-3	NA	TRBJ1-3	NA	CASSPQPGSGNTIYF	TGCGCCAGCAGCCCCCAACCGGGCTCTGGAAACACCATATATTTT
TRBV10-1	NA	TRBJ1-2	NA	CASSESDIPLLYGYTF	TGCGCCAGCAGTGAGTCGGACATTCCGCTTCTCTATGGCTACACCTTC
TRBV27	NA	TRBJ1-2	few	CASNHKAGGYGYTF	TGTGCCAGCAACCACAAGGCGGGGGGCTATGGCTACACCTTC
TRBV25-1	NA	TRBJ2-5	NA	CASSERGHQETQYF	TGTGCCAGCAGTGAAAGGGGACACCAAGAGACCCAGTACTTC
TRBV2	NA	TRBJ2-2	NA	CASSEVGGPTGELFF	TGTGCCAGCAGTGAGGTTGGGGGTCCTACCGGGGAGCTGTTTTTT
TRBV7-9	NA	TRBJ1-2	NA	CASSLAGDSYGYTF	TGTGCCAGCAGCTTAGCCGGAGACAGTTATGGCTACACCTTC
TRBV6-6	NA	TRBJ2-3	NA	CASSWGGTQYF	TGTGCCAGCAGTTGGGGAGGCACGCAGTATTTT
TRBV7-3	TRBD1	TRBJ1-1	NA	CASSATGYDTEAFF	TGTGCCAGCAGCGCGACAGGGTATGACACTGAAGCTTTCTTT
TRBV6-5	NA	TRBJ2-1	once	CASSWDGPLDEQFF	TGTGCCAGCAGTTGGGACGGCCCCCTGGATGAGCAGTTCTTC
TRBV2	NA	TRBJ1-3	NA	CASSSSGTGNTIYF	TGTGCCAGCAGCTCCTCCGGGACTGGAAACACCATATATTTT
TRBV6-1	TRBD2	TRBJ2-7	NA	CASSEDGTRPEQYF	TGTGCCAGCAGTGAAGATGGGACTAGGCCCGAGCAGTACTTC
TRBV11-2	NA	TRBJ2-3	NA	CASSSHTDTQYF	TGTGCCAGCAGCTCTCATACAGATACGCAGTATTTT
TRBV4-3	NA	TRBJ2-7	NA	CASSQDSGTCYEQYF	TGCGCCAGCAGCCAAGATTCAGGGACCTGCTACGAGCAGTACTTC
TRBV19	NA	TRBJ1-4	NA	CASSNPTGRYEKLFF	TGTGCCAGTAGTAATCCGACGGGACGGTATGAAAAACTGTTTTTT
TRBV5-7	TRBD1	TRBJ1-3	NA	CASSLKRARGTGNTIYF	TGTGCCAGCAGCCTAAAGAGGGCCAGGGGGACTGGAAACACCATATATTTT
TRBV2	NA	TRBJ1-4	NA	CASRQGASQNEKLFF	TGTGCCAGCAGACAAGGTGCCAGCCAGAATGAAAAACTGTTTTTT
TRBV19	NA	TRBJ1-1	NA	CASSLGTFNTEAFF	TGTGCCAGTAGCCTAGGGACATTTAACACTGAAGCTTTCTTT
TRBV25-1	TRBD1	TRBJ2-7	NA	CASGGTGGTYEQYF	TGTGCCAGCGGGGGGACAGGTGGGACCTACGAGCAGTACTTC
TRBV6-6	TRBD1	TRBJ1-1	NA	CASSYPKTGGYTEAFF	TGTGCCAGCAGTTACCCGAAAACAGGGGGCTACACTGAAGCTTTCTTT
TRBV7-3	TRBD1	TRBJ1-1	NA	CASSGQGAHTEAFF	TGTGCCAGCAGCGGACAGGGGGCGCACACTGAAGCTTTCTTT
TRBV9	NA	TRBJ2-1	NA	CASSAPGWNNEQFF	TGTGCCAGCAGCGCCCCAGGATGGAACAATGAGCAGTTCTTC
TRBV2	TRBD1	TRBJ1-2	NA	CASSVQGARDGYTF	TGTGCCAGCAGTGTACAGGGGGCGCGGGATGGCTACACCTTC
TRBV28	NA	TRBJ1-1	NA	CASSNRAMNTEAFF	TGTGCCAGCAGTAACAGGGCGATGAACACTGAAGCTTTCTTT
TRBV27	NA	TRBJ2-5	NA	CASSLNAGPLPPETQYF	TGTGCCAGCAGTTTAAATGCCGGCCCACTCCCACCAGAGACCCAGTACTTC
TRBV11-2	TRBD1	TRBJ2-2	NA	CASSSSQGYTGELFF	TGTGCCAGCAGCTCCTCACAGGGGTACACCGGGGAGCTGTTTTTT
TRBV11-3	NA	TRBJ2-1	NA	CASSLRAEQFF	TGTGCCAGCAGCTTAAGGGCTGAGCAGTTCTTC
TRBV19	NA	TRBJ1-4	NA	CASSITNEKLFF	TGTGCCAGTAGTATTACTAATGAAAAACTGTTTTTT
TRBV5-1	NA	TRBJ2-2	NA	CAGSTGSNTGELFF	TGCGCCGGCTCGACAGGTTCGAACACCGGGGAGCTGTTTTTT
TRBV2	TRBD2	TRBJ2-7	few	CASRTTSAREQYF	TGTGCCAGCAGAACGACTAGCGCCCGCGAGCAGTACTTC
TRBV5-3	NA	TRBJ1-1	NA	CASSLGFGTEAFF	TGTGCCAGCAGCTTGGGGTTTGGAACTGAAGCTTTCTTT
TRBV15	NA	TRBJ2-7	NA	CATSRDLGRNSYEQYF	TGTGCCACCAGCAGAGATTTGGGCAGGAACTCCTACGAGCAGTACTTC
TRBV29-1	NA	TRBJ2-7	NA	CSVEYRQGYEQYF	TGCAGCGTTGAATATAGGCAGGGGTACGAGCAGTACTTC